These T cell receptor beta chains were read from a single sample in a study of blood T cell repertoires in COVID-19. Profiled with immunoSEQ multiplex PCR; TCRdb holds only in-frame clones, not every one. Of some 150,000 clones in the sample, 65% to 85% are singletons; the top ten hold approximately 12%. The sample consisted of peripheral blood. Every receptor here comes from a man aged 55 to 70 with active or convalescent COVID-19. Each CDR3 is given with its conserved first and last residue. The D gene is left open where the match is weak. Clone size, where shown, is once, few, many, or a class for clones that have expanded.

>few|TRBJ1-2|.|TRBV14
CASSQGAGTLNYGYTF
TGTGCCAGCAGCCAAGGGGCTGGGACTTTAAACTATGGCTACACCTTC
>.|TRBJ2-7|TRBD2|TRBV6-5
CASKEMTAGGHEQYF
TGTGCCAGCAAGGAGATGACGGCGGGGGGGCACGAGCAGTACTTC
>.|TRBJ1-2|.|TRBV5-4
CASSPDKRLNYGYTF
TGTGCCAGCAGCCCGGACAAGAGGCTTAACTATGGCTACACCTTC
>.|TRBJ2-7|.|TRBV2
CASSLGGGGSYEQYF
TGTGCCAGCAGTCTCGGGGGAGGTGGGTCCTACGAGCAGTACTTC
>.|TRBJ2-6|.|TRBV9
CASSVLSSPTSGANVLTF
TGTGCCAGCAGCGTATTAAGTAGCCCGACCTCTGGGGCCAACGTCCTGACTTTC
>.|TRBJ2-6|TRBD1|TRBV18
CASSLGQVSSGANVLTF
TGTGCCAGCTCACTCGGACAGGTGAGCTCTGGGGCCAACGTCCTGACTTTC
>.|TRBJ1-3|.|TRBV10-3
CAISEVRGGPGNTIYF
TGTGCCATCAGTGAAGTCCGAGGGGGACCTGGAAACACCATATATTTT
>.|TRBJ2-4|TRBD1|TRBV18
CASSRSRGGLDKNIQYF
TGTGCCAGCTCACGCTCAAGAGGGGGCCTAGACAAAAACATTCAGTACTTC
>.|TRBJ2-7|.|TRBV29-1
CSARGGGEGSYEQYF
TGCAGCGCCCGAGGGGGTGGGGAGGGAAGCTACGAGCAGTACTTC
>.|TRBJ2-7|.|TRBV19
CASTGEDYEQYF
TGTGCCAGTACAGGGGAAGACTACGAGCAGTACTTC
>few|TRBJ2-2|TRBD1|TRBV18
CASSPDRARTGELFF
TGTGCCAGCTCCCCGGACAGGGCAAGAACCGGGGAGCTGTTTTTT
>.|TRBJ1-4|TRBD1|TRBV28
CASSTQYRGRNEKLFF
TGTGCCAGCAGTACCCAATACAGGGGACGAAATGAAAAACTGTTTTTT
>.|TRBJ2-7|.|TRBV24-1
CATSDYSSYEQYF
TGTGCCACCAGTGATTACAGCTCCTACGAGCAGTACTTC
>.|TRBJ2-1|.|TRBV12-3/TRBV12-4
CASSPARGNEQFF
TGTGCCAGCAGTCCCGCGCGGGGCAATGAGCAGTTCTTC
>.|TRBJ1-4|.|TRBV5-1
CASGSGESDEKLFF
TGCGCCAGCGGGTCGGGGGAGAGTGATGAAAAACTGTTTTTT
>.|TRBJ1-6|.|TRBV7-2
CASSQASRDSPLHF
TGTGCCAGCAGCCAAGCCTCGAGGGATTCACCCCTCCACTTT
>once|TRBJ2-3|TRBD1|TRBV19
CASSIGRQGVDTQYF
TGTGCCAGTAGTATAGGGCGACAGGGGGTAGATACGCAGTATTTT
>.|TRBJ2-3|TRBD1|TRBV27
CASSSRDRGQDTQYF
TGTGCCAGCAGTTCCCGGGACAGGGGGCAAGATACGCAGTATTTT
>.|TRBJ2-3|.|TRBV4-1
CASSPSQGRVTDTQYF
TGCGCCAGCAGCCCATCGCAGGGGCGGGTGACAGATACGCAGTATTTT
>.|TRBJ1-2|.|TRBV28
CASSLQREECLF
TGTGCCAGCAGTTTGCAAAGGGAGGAATGCCTCTTC
>.|TRBJ1-1|.|TRBV24-1
CATRRGLNTEAFF
TGTGCCACCAGAAGGGGTCTGAACACTGAAGCTTTCTTT
>.|TRBJ1-3|.|TRBV5-4
CASSLAQAGRNTIYF
TGTGCCAGCAGCTTGGCCCAGGCAGGGAGGAACACCATATATTTT
>.|TRBJ2-2|TRBD1|TRBV2
CASSPRTGLRGTGELFF
TGTGCCAGCAGTCCCCGGACAGGACTTCGAGGCACCGGGGAGCTGTTTTTT
>.|TRBJ1-3|TRBD1|TRBV19
CATKTGAYSGNTIYF
TGTGCCACCAAAACAGGGGCCTACTCTGGAAACACCATATATTTT
>.|TRBJ2-1|TRBD1|TRBV29-1
CSADRGHGEQFF
TGCAGCGCGGACAGGGGGCATGGTGAGCAGTTCTTC